This TCR beta chain derives from a study of sequential checkpoint blockade in melanoma. Study background: Arm A got nivolumab then ipilimumab; arm B the reverse, 1:1. After both sequences, patients received maintenance nivolumab. TCRbeta immunosequencing was performed on DNA from more than 75 pretreatment melanoma tumor samples. Study outcomes and limitations: Tumor T-cell fraction and clonality correlated with PD-L1 and CD8+ counts.

Profiled with immunoSEQ multiplex PCR; TCRdb holds only in-frame clones, not every one. This table has 4,900 or so clones, about 40% appearing once. Treatment specified: randomized to nivolumab then ipilimumab (arm A) or the reverse (arm B). Trimming left V 7 bases short and J 11 bases short, with 23 bases between. The germline gives CDR1 LNHDA, CDR2 SQIVND (reference sequence). The CDR3 is made up of 14 amino acids. Worth noting for this clone: What it binds is unknown.

The V gene is TRBV19, the J gene TRBJ1-1, with a possible D match to TRBD1 (6 bases). Material: tumor tissue (inferred from file names), obtained from a patient given nivolumab and ipilimumab in sequence. The TCR originated in a human donor with melanoma. The CDR3 DNA follows: TGTGCCAGTACCAAAACTCGACAGGAGGGGGTGGCTTTCTTT. Translation: CASTKTRQEGVAFF.